This paragraph reports one T cell receptor (beta chain). This CDR3 has 15 residues. Germline V gene data show CDR1 as SGHAT and CDR2 as FQNNGV. After removal of 3 bases from V and 4 bases from J, the junction contained 5 bases not matched to a gene. Sequenced by immunoSEQ multiplex PCR; TCRdb stores in-frame clones only, minus some. Found here are approximately 32,000 clones, about 87% of them singletons; the top ten hold about 0.92%. These data are taken from a study of STAT5B mutations in CD4+ large granular lymphocyte leukemia. V is TRBV11-2 and J is TRBJ1-5; TRBD1 matches at 8 bases. Sequencing was performed on CD4+ T cells from blood buffy coats. The sequence came from a human donor in good health. The DNA of the CDR3 is TGTGCCAGCAGCTTCCGGGACAGGCAGAATCAGCCCCAGCATTTT. Translating it yields CASSFRDRQNQPQHF.